This TCR beta chain was identified during a study of T cells after somatic rescue of genetic block. This CDR3 is built from 12 residues. Trimming took 5 bases from V and 5 from J; bases not matched to a gene: 2. Germline V gives CDR1 SEHNR, CDR2 FQNEAQ (reference sequence). TCRdb keeps only in-frame clones here, not all; method: immunoSEQ multiplex PCR. The sample contains 68,000 or so clones, 80% to 95% of which appear only once. The clonotype originates from a man between 40 and 49 years old. Specimen: peripheral blood mononuclear cells (PBMCs). The chain uses TRBV7-9 and TRBJ2-7, with TRBD1 matching over 8 bases. CDR3 nucleotides: TGTGCCAGCAGCGAGACAGGGGACGAGCAGTACTTC. Protein: CASSETGDEQYF.